This TCR beta chain was captured by sequencing in a study of T-cell reconstitution after alpha-beta-depleted transplantation in children. This clonotype was detected ten times or more. Its specificity is unknown. Unique molecular identifiers featured in how the TCRbeta library was prepared. TCRdb independently ran MiXCR on the PCR reads; one entry per CDR3 protein. The sample shows around 140,000 distinct CDR3 sequences, 7.5% to 9% of them seen only once. This CDR3 region has 13 residues. After removal of 3 bases from V and 4 bases from J, the junction contained 4 bases not matched to a gene. Per the germline V gene, CDR1 is DFQATT and CDR2 is SNEGSKA (reference sequence). Overall study results and limits: Fresh T-cell production supplied most of the T-cell counts and diversity seen one year after transplant. The study reportedly traced alpha-beta T cells about two months after transplant to several hundred expanded graft clones.

This receptor was identified in a female patient aged 2 to 10 who had a stem cell transplant for congenital amegakaryocytic thrombocytopenia, so the T cells may come from the graft donor. V and J are TRBV20-1 and TRBJ2-5; TRBD1 aligns across 8 bases. The specimen comprised PBMCs, mostly from graft donor cells, sampled 180 days after TCRalphabeta/CD19-depleted stem cell transplant. CDR3 residues: CSASAGGGETQYF. CDR3 sequence (DNA): TGCAGTGCTAGTGCAGGGGGCGGAGAGACCCAGTACTTC.